This T cell receptor (beta chain) emerged from a study of cytomegalovirus exposure and HLA in healthy donors. Study results and limitations: Among the sequence variants, a highly shared cluster was likely an artifact of sequencing. One variant, a missense change in DCLRE1C, was linked in a later analysis to TCR beta V- and J-gene trimming.

In regard to this clone: Its cognate antigen is unknown.

This CDR3 is 15 amino acids long. With V trimmed by 7 bases and J by 2 bases, 9 bases remained unmatched. Germline CDR1 reads SEHNR; CDR2 reads FQNEAQ (reference sequence). The PCR was carried out with 60 Vbeta primers and 13 Jbeta primers. TCRdb's copy holds only in-frame clones and misses some; the assay was immunoSEQ multiplex PCR. The data show 100,000 to 120,000 clones, approximately 86% seen once. The receptor's source is a man aged 40-49 years in good health and CMV-seronegative. The chain links TRBV7-9 to TRBJ2-5; 8 nucleotides match TRBD2. Sequenced input: PBMCs. CDR3 sequence (DNA): TGTGCCAGCACCGTGCGGGGGGATAAACAAGAGACCCAGTACTTC. Amino acids: CASTVRGDKQETQYF.